The sequence of this TCR beta chain was determined in a study of cytomegalovirus exposure and HLA in healthy donors. The trim removed 1 base at V and 7 bases at J, leaving 6 bases unmatched. In germline, CDR1 is SGHTA, CDR2 FQGNSA. The CDR3 consists of 16 residues. Though nominally healthy at sampling, donors likely had unrecorded immune exposures. The primer mix had 60 Vbeta and 13 Jbeta primers. Profiled with immunoSEQ multiplex PCR; TCRdb holds only in-frame clones, not every one. The table has tens of thousands of clones, roughly 76% seen once. Notes on this clone: Its specificity is not known.

General study findings and limits: Earlier analysis found most TCR beta V segments productive about 87% or about 30% of the time. Later findings reportedly placed an Asian-associated ancestry cluster below the approximately 670-donor mean for N-insertions. It was approximately 170 TCR beta chains that were listed as cytomegalovirus-associated.

This chain links TRBV7-2 with TRBJ2-2, with 10 bases aligning to TRBD2. Sequencing was carried out using PBMCs. The sequence came from a man in his sixties in good health and CMV-seropositive. CDR3 DNA: TGTGCCAGCAGCTTAGAGCGGGGGGGCCTAGGCGGGGAGCTGTTTTTT. It is translated as CASSLERGGLGGELFF. The full variable domain, in which reference TRBV7-2 and TRBJ2-2 provide the parts outside the CDR3, is GAGVSQSPSNKVTEKGKDVELRCDPISGHTALYWYRQSLGQGLEFLIYFQGNSAPDKSGLPSDRFSAERTGGSVSTLTIQRTQQEDSAVYLCASSLERGGLGGELFFGEGSRLTVL.